The rows below give T cell receptor beta chains drawn from one sample of a study of high-grade serous ovarian cancer treatment subgroups. The protocol was immunoSEQ multiplex PCR, while the TCRdb copy is restricted to in-frame clones and leaves out a portion. In the table there are roughly 8,300 clones, approximately 62% of which are singletons. Sequencing was performed on tumor tissue. These receptors all stem from a human donor with high-grade serous ovarian cancer. Each CDR3 is given with its conserved first and last residue. Each record gives: D gene, J gene, clone size, V gene, CDR3 protein, CDR3 DNA. A D gene is named only where the DNA matches it firmly. Only part of the rows carry a size: once, few, many, or a class if the clone is expanded.

TRBD2 TRBJ2-7 few TRBV7-6 CASSLEAGALSYEQYF TGTGCCAGCAGCTTAGAGGCGGGAGCGCTTTCCTACGAGCAGTACTTC
- TRBJ1-5 - TRBV28 CASSLWVGSNQPQHF TGTGCCAGCAGTTTATGGGTGGGGAGCAATCAGCCCCAGCATTTT
TRBD1 TRBJ1-5 - TRBV27 CASRPLGQGGNQPQHF TGTGCCAGCAGGCCGCTCGGACAGGGTGGGAATCAGCCCCAGCATTTT
- TRBJ2-2 once TRBV13 CASSLGRNTGELFF TGTGCCAGCAGTTTGGGGCGGAACACCGGGGAGCTGTTTTTT
- TRBJ1-2 - TRBV28 CASSSPPSGKHGYTF TGTGCCAGCAGTTCCCCTCCTTCGGGGAAACATGGCTACACCTTC
- TRBJ2-5 - TRBV7-8 CASSLDRLRGPETQYF TGTGCCAGCAGCTTAGACCGGTTACGAGGACCAGAGACCCAGTACTTC
TRBD2 TRBJ2-3 - TRBV5-6 CASSGVAGEYTDTQYF TGTGCCAGCAGCGGGGTAGCGGGAGAGTACACAGATACGCAGTATTTT
TRBD2 TRBJ2-5 - TRBV5-4 CASSLARGGRETQYF TGTGCCAGCAGCTTGGCCCGCGGCGGGAGAGAGACCCAGTACTTC
TRBD2 TRBJ2-7 - TRBV7-2 CASSQYLAGADEQYF TGTGCCAGCAGCCAATATCTAGCGGGAGCCGACGAGCAGTACTTC
- TRBJ2-7 - TRBV9 CASSVAQGSYEQYF TGTGCCAGCAGCGTAGCGCAGGGATCCTACGAGCAGTACTTC
TRBD1 TRBJ1-1 - TRBV12-5 CASGGTGYGTEAFF TGTGCTAGTGGTGGGACAGGGTATGGCACTGAAGCTTTCTTT
TRBD1 TRBJ1-4 few TRBV28 CASRYTHRGRLFF TGTGCCAGCAGATATACCCACAGGGGGCGACTGTTTTTT
- TRBJ2-6 - TRBV5-8 CASSPGNSGANVLTF TGTGCCAGCAGCCCAGGAAACTCTGGGGCCAACGTCCTGACTTTC
- TRBJ1-4 few TRBV9 CASSVEPRNEKLFF TGTGCCAGCAGCGTGGAACCGAGAAATGAAAAACTGTTTTTT